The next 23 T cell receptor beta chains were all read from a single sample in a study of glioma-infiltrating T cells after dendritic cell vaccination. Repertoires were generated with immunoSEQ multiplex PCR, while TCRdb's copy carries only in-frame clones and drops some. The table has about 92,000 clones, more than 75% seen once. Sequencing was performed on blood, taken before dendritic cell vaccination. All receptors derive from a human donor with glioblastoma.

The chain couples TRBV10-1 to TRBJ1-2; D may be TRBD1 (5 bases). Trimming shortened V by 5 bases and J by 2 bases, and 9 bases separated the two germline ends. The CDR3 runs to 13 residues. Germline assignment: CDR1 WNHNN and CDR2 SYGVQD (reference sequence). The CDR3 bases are TGCGCCAGCAGTTCTCAGGGAAACTATGGCTACACCTTC. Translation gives CASSSQGNYGYTF.

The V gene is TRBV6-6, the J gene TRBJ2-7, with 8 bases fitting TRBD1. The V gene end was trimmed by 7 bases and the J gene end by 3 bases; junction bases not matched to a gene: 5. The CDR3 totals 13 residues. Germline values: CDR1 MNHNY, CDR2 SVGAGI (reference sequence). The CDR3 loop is CASNHGQGYEQYF. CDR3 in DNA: TGTGCCAGCAACCATGGACAGGGCTACGAGCAGTACTTC.

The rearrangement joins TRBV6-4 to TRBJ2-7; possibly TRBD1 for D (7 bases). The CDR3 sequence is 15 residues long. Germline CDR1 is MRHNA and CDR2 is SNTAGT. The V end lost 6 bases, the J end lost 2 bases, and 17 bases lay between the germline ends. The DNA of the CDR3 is TGTGCCAGCAGACGGGGGCCGACAGGGCCCTACGAGCAGTACTTC. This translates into CASRRGPTGPYEQYF.

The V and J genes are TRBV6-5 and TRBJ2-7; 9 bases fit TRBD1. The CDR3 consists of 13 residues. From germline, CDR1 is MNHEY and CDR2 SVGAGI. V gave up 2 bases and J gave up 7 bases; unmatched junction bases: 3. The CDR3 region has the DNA TGTGCCAGCAGTTACCCCGGGACAGGGGAGCAGTACTTC. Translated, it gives CASSYPGTGEQYF.

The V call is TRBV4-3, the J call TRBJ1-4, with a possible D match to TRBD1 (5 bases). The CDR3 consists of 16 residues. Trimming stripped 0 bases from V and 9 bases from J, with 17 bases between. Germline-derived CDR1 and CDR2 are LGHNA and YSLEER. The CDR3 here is CASSQEGLAGGQKLFF. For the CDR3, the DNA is TGCGCCAGCAGCCAAGAAGGCCTGGCGGGGGGTCAAAAACTGTTTTTT.

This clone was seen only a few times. Written as DNA, the CDR3 is TGTGCCAGCAGATCGGGACTGAGCTCTGGGGCCAACGTCCTGACTTTC. It is translated as CASRSGLSSGANVLTF. The chain is built from TRBV5-6 and TRBJ2-6; D perhaps matches TRBD2 (6 bases). Germline CDR1 reads SGHDT; CDR2 reads YYEEEE. V lost 5 bases, J lost 0 bases, and 12 bases lay in between. The CDR3 totals 16 residues.

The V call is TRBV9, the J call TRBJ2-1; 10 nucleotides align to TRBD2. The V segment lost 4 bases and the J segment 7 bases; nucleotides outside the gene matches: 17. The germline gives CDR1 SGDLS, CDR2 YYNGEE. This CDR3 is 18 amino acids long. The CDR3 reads CASSPRVGAGGPRNEQFF. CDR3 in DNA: TGTGCCAGCAGCCCCCGGGTGGGAGCGGGGGGGCCAAGGAATGAGCAGTTCTTC.

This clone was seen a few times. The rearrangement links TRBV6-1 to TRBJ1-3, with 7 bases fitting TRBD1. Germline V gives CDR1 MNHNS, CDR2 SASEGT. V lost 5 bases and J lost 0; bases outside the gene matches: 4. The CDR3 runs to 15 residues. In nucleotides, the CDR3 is TGTGCCAGCAGTTCGGGACAGTCCTCTGGAAACACCATATATTTT. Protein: CASSSGQSSGNTIYF.

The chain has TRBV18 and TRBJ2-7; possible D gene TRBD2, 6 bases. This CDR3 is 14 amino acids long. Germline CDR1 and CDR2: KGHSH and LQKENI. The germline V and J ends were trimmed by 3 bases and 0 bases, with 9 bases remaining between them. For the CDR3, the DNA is TGTGCCAGCTCACCGGCTAGCGTCTCCTACGAGCAGTACTTC. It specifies CASSPASVSYEQYF.

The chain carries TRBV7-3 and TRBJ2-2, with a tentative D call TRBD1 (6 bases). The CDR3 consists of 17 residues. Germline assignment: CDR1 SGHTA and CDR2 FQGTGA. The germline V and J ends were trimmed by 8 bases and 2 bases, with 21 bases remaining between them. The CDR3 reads CASGGQSKLRNTGELFF. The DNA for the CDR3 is TGTGCCAGCGGAGGACAGTCGAAACTACGAAACACCGGGGAGCTGTTTTTT.

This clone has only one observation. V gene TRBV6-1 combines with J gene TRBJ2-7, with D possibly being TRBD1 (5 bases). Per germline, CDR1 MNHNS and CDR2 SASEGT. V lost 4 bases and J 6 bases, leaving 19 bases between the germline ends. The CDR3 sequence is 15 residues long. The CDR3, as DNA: TGTGCCAGCAGTGTCCCGGACCAGGGCCGTCGCGAGCAGTACTTC. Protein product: CASSVPDQGRREQYF.

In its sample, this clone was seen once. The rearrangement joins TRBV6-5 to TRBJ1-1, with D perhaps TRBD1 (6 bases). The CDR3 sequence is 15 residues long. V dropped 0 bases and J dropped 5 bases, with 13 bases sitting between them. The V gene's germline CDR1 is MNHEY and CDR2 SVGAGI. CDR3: CASSYSHRAVTEAFF. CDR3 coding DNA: TGTGCCAGCAGTTACTCCCACAGGGCAGTAACTGAAGCTTTCTTT.

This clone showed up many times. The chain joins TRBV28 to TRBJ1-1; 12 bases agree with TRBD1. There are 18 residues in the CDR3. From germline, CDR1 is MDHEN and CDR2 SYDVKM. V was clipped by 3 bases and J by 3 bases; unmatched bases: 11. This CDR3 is CASSFGTGGEWRHTEAFF. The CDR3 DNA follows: TGTGCCAGCAGTTTCGGGACAGGGGGCGAATGGCGGCACACTGAAGCTTTCTTT.

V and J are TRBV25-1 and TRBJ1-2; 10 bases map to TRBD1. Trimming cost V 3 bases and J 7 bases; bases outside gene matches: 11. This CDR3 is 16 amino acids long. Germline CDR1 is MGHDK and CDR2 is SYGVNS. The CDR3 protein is CASSDPGQGVNRGYTF. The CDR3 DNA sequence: TGTGCCAGCAGTGATCCAGGACAGGGGGTAAATCGTGGCTACACCTTC.

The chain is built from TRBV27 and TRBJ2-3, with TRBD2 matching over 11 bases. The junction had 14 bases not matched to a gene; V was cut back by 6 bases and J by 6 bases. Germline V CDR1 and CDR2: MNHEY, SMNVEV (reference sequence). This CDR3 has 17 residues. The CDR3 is CASREVPGLAALDTQYF. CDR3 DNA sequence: TGTGCCAGCAGAGAAGTGCCGGGACTAGCGGCCCTGGATACGCAGTATTTT.

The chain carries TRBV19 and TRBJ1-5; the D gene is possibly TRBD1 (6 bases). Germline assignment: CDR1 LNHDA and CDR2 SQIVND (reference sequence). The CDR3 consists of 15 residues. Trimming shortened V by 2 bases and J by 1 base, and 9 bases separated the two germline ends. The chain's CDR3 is CASSIYRASNQPQHF. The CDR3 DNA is TGTGCCAGTAGTATATACAGGGCCAGCAATCAGCCCCAGCATTTT.

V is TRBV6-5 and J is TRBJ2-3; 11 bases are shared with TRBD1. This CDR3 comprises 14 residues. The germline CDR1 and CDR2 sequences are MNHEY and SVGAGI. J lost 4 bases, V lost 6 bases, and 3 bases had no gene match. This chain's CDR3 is CASSRTGGADTQYF. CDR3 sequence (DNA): TGTGCCAGCAGCAGGACAGGGGGCGCAGATACGCAGTATTTT.

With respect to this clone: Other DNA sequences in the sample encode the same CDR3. The CDR3 DNA sequence: TGCGCCAGCAGCCTGACTAGCGGAGCCTCCTACAATGAGCAGTTCTTC. Translating it yields CASSLTSGASYNEQFF. The chain joins TRBV5-1 to TRBJ2-1, with 9 bases that match TRBD2. The CDR3 length is 16 residues. Per the germline V gene, CDR1 is SGHRS and CDR2 is YFSETQ. The junction had 5 bases not matched to a gene; V was cut back by 4 bases and J by 0 bases. Drawing the rest from reference TRBV5-1 and TRBJ2-1, the complete variable domain is KAGVTQTPRYLIKTRGQQVTLSCSPISGHRSVSWYQQTPGQGLQFLFEYFSETQRNKGNFPGRFSGRQFSNSRSEMNVSTLELGDSALYLCASSLTSGASYNEQFFGPGTRLTVL.

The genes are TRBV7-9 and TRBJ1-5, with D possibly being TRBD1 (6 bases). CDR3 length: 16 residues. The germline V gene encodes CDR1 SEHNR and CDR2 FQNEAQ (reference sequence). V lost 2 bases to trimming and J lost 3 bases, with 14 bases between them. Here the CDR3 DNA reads TGTGCCAGCAGCTTACCCGGGACACCAATCAATCAGCCCCAGCATTTT. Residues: CASSLPGTPINQPQHF.

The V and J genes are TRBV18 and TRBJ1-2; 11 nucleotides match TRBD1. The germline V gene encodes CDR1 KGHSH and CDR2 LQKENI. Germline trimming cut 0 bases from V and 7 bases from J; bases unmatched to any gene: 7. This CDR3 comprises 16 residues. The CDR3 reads CASSPPPGQGALGYTF. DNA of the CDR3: TGTGCCAGCTCACCACCGCCCGGACAGGGGGCGCTTGGCTACACCTTC.

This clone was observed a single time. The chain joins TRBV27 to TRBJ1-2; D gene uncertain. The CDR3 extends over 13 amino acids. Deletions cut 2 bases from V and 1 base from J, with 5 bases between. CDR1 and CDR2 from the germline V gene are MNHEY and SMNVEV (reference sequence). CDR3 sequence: CASSLTSNYGYTF. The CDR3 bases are TGTGCCAGCAGTTTAACCAGTAACTATGGCTACACCTTC.

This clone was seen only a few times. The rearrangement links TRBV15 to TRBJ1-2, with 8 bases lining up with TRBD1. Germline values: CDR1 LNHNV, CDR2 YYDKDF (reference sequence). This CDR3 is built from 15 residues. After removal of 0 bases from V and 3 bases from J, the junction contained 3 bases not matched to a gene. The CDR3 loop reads CATSRDKGQDYGYTF. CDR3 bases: TGTGCCACCAGCAGAGACAAGGGACAGGACTATGGCTACACCTTC.

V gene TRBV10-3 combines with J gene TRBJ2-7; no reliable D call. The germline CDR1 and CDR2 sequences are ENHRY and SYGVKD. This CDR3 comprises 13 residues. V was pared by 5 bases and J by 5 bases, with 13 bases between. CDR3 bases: TGTGCCATCAGTCCCCAACAGAAACACGAGCAGTACTTC. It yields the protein CAISPQQKHEQYF.